This T cell receptor beta chain comes out of a study of T-cell reconstitution after alpha-beta-depleted transplantation in children (dated by TCRdb to 2015 to 2016). Broadly, across the study: The study quantitatively tracked T-cell immune reconstitution after TCRalphabeta/CD19-depleted allogeneic hematopoietic cell transplantation in children using TCR repertoire profiling. Paper-wide results and their limitations: The apparently early recovery of alphabetaT-cell counts about two months after transplant reportedly depended on only several hundred rapidly expanded clones that came from non-depleted graft cells. The high TCRbeta diversity at day 60 in some patients was ascribed to recipient T cells and intrathymic progenitors that had survived conditioning. Hyperexpanded clone frequencies declined over subsequent months; after one year, T-cell counts and TCRbeta diversity were mostly attributed to newly produced T cells.

This clonotype was found many times. It lacks a known antigen. No much larger clonotype is one base removed from it; base qualities were not supplied. What this sample's treatment or condition label stands for: allogeneic hematopoietic cell transplantation with graft depleted of TCRalphabeta T cells and CD19 B cells. Transplant recipients were children who received TCRalphabeta/CD19-depleted allogeneic hematopoietic cell grafts. The library was produced with PCR. TCRdb records Illumina HiSeq 2500 as the sequencer. TCR libraries were prepared with molecular barcoding, using unique molecular identifiers to normalize TCRbeta repertoire quantification. In-frame beta chains were kept once TCRdb had trimmed the public reads at Q25 with fastp and called clones with MiXCR. Records with the same CDR3 protein are collapsed into one entry carrying the most frequent genes and DNA. The table for this sample lists 95,000 to 120,000 distinct CDR3 sequences; about 6.4% of them were counted only once. The ten largest make up roughly 25% of the sample.

Reading from cysteine to phenylalanine, the CDR3 counts 13 amino acids. Solely the CDR3 DNA is kept, with 39 bases framed from the first base. V gives up 2 bases and J gives up 10 bases, and the segment between their germline ends measures 15 bases. CDR1 and CDR2, per the germline V gene (reference sequence), are DFQATT and SNEGSKA. Sequences were derived from PBMCs, mostly from graft donor cells, sampled 360 days after TCRalphabeta/CD19-depleted stem cell transplant. This receptor was identified in a male patient aged 2-15 years who had a stem cell transplant for acute lymphoblastic leukemia, so the T cells may come from the graft donor. The chain couples TRBV20-1 to TRBJ2-1; possibly the D gene is TRBD2, per 5 matching bases. The DNA reads as follows: TGCAGTGCTAGAAAGTTTTCGGAGGAGGAGCAGTTCTTC. It translates as CSARKFSEEEQFF.